Listed below are T cell receptor beta chains from one sample, sequenced in a study of T cell responses to AZD1222 COVID-19 vaccine. Generated by immunoSEQ multiplex PCR, the TCRdb table keeps only in-frame clones and is missing some. Of about 63,000 clones in the sample, 65% to 90% are singletons; the top ten hold approximately 18%. Sequences were derived from peripheral blood, sampled on day 0 of AZD1222 vaccination. These receptors were obtained from an adult in good health. Each CDR3 is given with its conserved first and last residue. D genes are given only for firm matches. Clone size is given for some rows only: seen once, a few or many times, or a class if the clone is expanded.

TRBV12-3/TRBV12-4	TRBJ1-5	13	TRBD1	-	CASTRQGNQPQHF	TGTGCCAGCACCCGACAGGGGAATCAGCCCCAGCATTTT
TRBV11-2	TRBJ1-2	15	-	-	CASSLDTQRADGYTF	TGTGCCAGCAGCTTAGATACCCAAAGGGCAGATGGCTACACCTTC
TRBV2	TRBJ1-1	14	-	-	CASRTLGEGREAFF	TGTGCCAGCAGGACCTTAGGGGAGGGTCGTGAAGCTTTCTTT
TRBV19	TRBJ1-6	15	-	-	CASSMIPGEASPLHF	TGTGCCAGTAGTATGATTCCAGGGGAAGCTTCACCCCTCCACTTT
TRBV5-1	TRBJ2-1	17	TRBD1	-	CASSQGQLRDRYNEQFF	TGCGCCAGCAGCCAGGGACAGCTACGAGATAGGTACAATGAGCAGTTCTTC
TRBV24-1	TRBJ1-2	13	-	-	CATSDEGVYGYTF	TGTGCCACCAGTGATGAGGGGGTTTATGGCTACACCTTC
TRBV6-5	TRBJ2-7	13	-	-	CASSLSGRYEQYF	TGTGCCAGCAGTTTATCAGGGCGATACGAGCAGTACTTC
TRBV29-1	TRBJ1-5	14	TRBD1	-	CSVRDRGAGQPQHF	TGCAGCGTTAGGGACAGGGGTGCGGGACAGCCCCAGCATTTT
TRBV7-2	TRBJ1-5	11	-	-	CASSSGRGQHF	TGTGCCAGCAGCTCCGGTCGGGGACAGCATTTT
TRBV6-2/TRBV6-3	TRBJ1-5	16	-	-	CASSYSSSILAQPQHF	TGTGCCAGCAGTTACTCGTCGAGCATACTAGCTCAGCCCCAGCATTTT
TRBV7-9	TRBJ2-5	14	-	-	CASSLLAQSKTQYF	TGTGCCAGCAGCTTATTAGCGCAGTCCAAGACCCAGTACTTC
TRBV20-1	TRBJ1-1	11	TRBD1	-	CSASRGDRPFF	TGCAGTGCTAGCCGGGGGGACAGGCCTTTCTTT
TRBV7-9	TRBJ2-3	16	TRBD2	-	CASSFYLAGPTDTQYF	TGTGCCAGCAGCTTTTACCTAGCGGGGCCCACAGATACGCAGTATTTT
TRBV14	TRBJ2-7	14	-	-	CASSPRVGSYEQYF	TGTGCCAGCAGCCCAAGGGTCGGTAGCTACGAGCAGTACTTC
TRBV6-5	TRBJ1-2	14	TRBD1	-	CASRGQGIGSGYTF	TGTGCCAGCAGGGGACAGGGGATAGGGTCTGGCTACACCTTC
TRBV4-1	TRBJ1-5	14	TRBD1	-	CASSRRQGNQPQHF	TGCGCCAGCAGCCGAAGACAGGGGAATCAGCCCCAGCATTTT
TRBV19	TRBJ1-2	13	-	few	CASRISSAGGYTF	TGTGCCAGTAGAATTTCTTCGGCTGGCGGCTACACCTTC
TRBV15	TRBJ1-1	13	-	-	CATRRELRTGAFF	TGTGCCACTCGCCGGGAGTTGCGAACAGGAGCTTTCTTT
TRBV27	TRBJ2-3	12	-	-	CASSLKGDTQYF	TGTGCCAGCAGTTTAAAGGGAGATACGCAGTATTTT
TRBV5-4	TRBJ1-4	14	-	few	CASSFAVNNEKLFF	TGTGCCAGCAGCTTCGCGGTGAATAATGAAAAACTGTTTTTT
TRBV20-1	TRBJ2-1	15	TRBD2	-	CSASGRQRGYNEQFF	TGCAGTGCTAGTGGTAGACAGCGGGGCTACAATGAGCAGTTCTTC
TRBV11-1	TRBJ1-1	11	-	-	CASSLWGEAFF	TGTGCCAGCAGCTTATGGGGGGAAGCTTTCTTT
TRBV15	TRBJ2-2	16	TRBD2	-	CATSRELAGVTGELFF	TGTGCCACCAGCAGAGAACTAGCGGGGGTCACCGGGGAGCTGTTTTTT
TRBV9	TRBJ2-7	14	-	once	CASSVGHRTYEQYF	TGTGCCAGCAGCGTAGGGCACCGAACCTACGAGCAGTACTTC
TRBV28	TRBJ1-1	13	-	-	CASSLVTLTEAFF	TGTGCCAGCAGTTTAGTAACTCTCACTGAAGCTTTCTTT
TRBV28	TRBJ1-4	15	-	-	CASSFWGAGGEKLFF	TGTGCCAGCAGTTTTTGGGGGGCCGGTGGCGAAAAACTGTTTTTT
TRBV6-1	TRBJ2-1	16	-	few	CASSVRTADRYNEQFF	TGTGCCAGCAGTGTAAGGACAGCCGACCGTTATAATGAGCAGTTCTTC
TRBV19	TRBJ1-5	10	-	-	CASNRQPQHF	TGTGCCAGTAATAGACAGCCCCAGCATTTT
TRBV27	TRBJ1-2	18	TRBD1	few	CASSLSGGDRGFNYGYTF	TGTGCCAGCAGTTTATCCGGCGGAGACAGGGGGTTTAACTATGGCTACACCTTC
TRBV6-2/TRBV6-3	TRBJ1-6	12	-	-	CASSTGPSPLHF	TGTGCCAGCAGCACCGGGCCTTCACCCCTCCACTTT
TRBV21-1	TRBJ1-2	16	-	once	CASSKARQVPNYGYTF	TGTGCCAGCAGCAAAGCCCGACAGGTACCTAACTATGGCTACACCTTC
TRBV6-1	TRBJ2-2	15	-	-	CASSEGPANTGELFF	TGTGCCAGCAGTGAAGGGCCAGCGAACACCGGGGAGCTGTTTTTT
TRBV9	TRBJ1-2	14	TRBD1	-	CASSPNTGAYGYTF	TGTGCCAGCAGCCCAAATACAGGGGCCTATGGCTACACCTTC
TRBV3-1/TRBV3-2	TRBJ2-1	18	-	-	CASSQDPTAGGAYNEQFF	TGTGCCAGCAGCCAAGACCCGACCGCCGGGGGCGCCTACAATGAGCAGTTCTTC
TRBV10-3	TRBJ1-2	13	-	-	CAISALADYGYTF	TGTGCCATCAGTGCTTTGGCGGACTATGGCTACACCTTC
TRBV7-7	TRBJ2-1	15	-	-	CASSPDQSSYNEQFF	TGTGCTAGCAGTCCCGATCAGAGCTCCTACAATGAGCAGTTCTTC
TRBV28	TRBJ1-4	14	TRBD1	-	CASSSGQLNEKLFF	TGTGCCAGCAGTTCGGGACAGCTAAATGAAAAACTGTTTTTT
TRBV5-4	TRBJ2-1	15	TRBD1	few	CASSQGQASYNEQFF	TGTGCCAGCAGCCAAGGACAGGCCTCCTACAATGAGCAGTTCTTC
TRBV18	TRBJ2-7	13	-	-	CASSPGTSYEQYF	TGTGCCAGCTCACCAGGGACATCCTACGAGCAGTACTTC
TRBV7-9	TRBJ2-1	14	TRBD1	-	CASSLVAGGNEQFF	TGTGCCAGCAGCTTAGTGGCAGGGGGCAATGAGCAGTTCTTC
TRBV6-5	TRBJ1-2	14	-	once	CASSYSTLQGGYTF	TGTGCCAGCAGTTACTCGACACTACAAGGCGGCTACACCTTC
TRBV7-3	TRBJ2-1	17	-	-	CASSPLGDQGEDREQFF	TGTGCCAGCAGCCCCCTTGGGGATCAGGGGGAGGATCGTGAGCAGTTCTTC
TRBV5-6	TRBJ1-2	15	TRBD1	-	CASSLRTGLWYGYTF	TGTGCCAGCAGCTTGAGGACAGGGCTCTGGTATGGCTACACCTTC
TRBV10-3	TRBJ1-1	15	-	-	CAISESGGANTEAFF	TGTGCCATCAGTGAGTCAGGGGGGGCGAACACTGAAGCTTTCTTT
TRBV14	TRBJ1-4	15	-	-	CASSQARGGNEKLFF	TGTGCCAGCAGCCAAGCAAGAGGGGGTAATGAAAAACTGTTTTTT
TRBV4-1	TRBJ2-7	17	-	-	CASSRSGEGTQAYEQYF	TGCGCCAGCAGCCGCTCGGGCGAAGGGACGCAAGCCTACGAGCAGTACTTC